This TCR beta chain was captured in a study of cytomegalovirus exposure and HLA in healthy donors (dated by TCRdb to 2017 to 2019). In the study overall: In an earlier analysis of under 750 of the donors, about 270 Gb of sequence data and some 120 million unique TCR beta sequences from about 190 million T cells were reported. Alongside the repertoire data, information on donor age, sex, ethnicity and CMV serostatus was compiled. HLA typing included class I and class II loci at four-digit resolution. Besides the first cohort of 666 subjects, a separate validation cohort made up of roughly 130 different subjects was used. To predict cytomegalovirus infection status, the study brought together high-throughput TCR immunosequencing, statistical association of individual TCRs with disease status, and machine learning. Because of strong linkage in the cohort, roughly five DR-DQ haplotypes were treated as single units for association and clustering. Of the roughly 390 genotyped donors, approximately 81% were placed in the genetic ancestry cluster associated with self-reported Caucasian donors. The study profiled the T cell repertoires of around 700 subjects by immunosequencing and related them to cytomegalovirus serostatus. The aim of the study was to test whether cataloging public T cell receptors could identify signatures of past pathogen exposure. The later analysis used no new phenotypic data to find candidate immune exposures, relying instead on TCR beta sequences and their occurrence across donors. An earlier analysis of a few hundred of the donors applied high-throughput TCR beta sequencing to assess whether each TCR beta V gene segment acted as functional or pseudogenic. All discovery cohort repertoires had been generated on a single sequencing platform. Typing coverage varied by locus: roughly 620-630 donors for A, B, C, DRB1 and DQB1; roughly 520 for DQA1; some 610 for DPA1; 400 to 480 for DPB1. In a later analysis, previously published TCR beta repertoires from 500 to 750 donors were re-analyzed and high-resolution HLA genotyping was added so that TCR occurrence patterns could be studied. Genome-wide SNP genotypes for about 65% of the 666 donors were used in a later genetic analysis, which treated that subset as a discovery cohort. Among roughly 400 genotyped donors of the cohort, an average of approximately 220,000 unique TCR beta nucleotide sequences was sequenced per donor, of which 15% to 20% were non-productive. Around 320 gigabases of sequencing data and approximately 80 million unique TCR sequences were included in an early release covering several hundred HLA-typed donors.

Receptor libraries were prepared by the immunoSEQ multiplex PCR assay. A mixture of 60 forward primers for TCR Vbeta segments and 13 reverse primers for TCR Jbeta segments was used in the multiplex PCR. Amplification of the CDR3 region of rearranged TCR beta genes was performed with a multiplex PCR assay on genomic DNA. The Illumina HiSeq System was used to sequence the amplified TCR beta libraries as 87-base-pair reads. In the authors' own workflow: A later analysis tallied roughly 78 million unique TCR beta chains across the 550 to 850 repertoires, and about 10 million of those chains were shared by two or more donors. Raw reads were error-corrected and collapsed into unique sequences with a nearest-neighbor algorithm that merged closely related sequences to remove PCR and sequencing errors. Alignment of CDR3 sequences to IMGT reference sequences was used to assign V, D and J gene segments. For a sequence to be retained, a match of at least six nucleotides to both a V gene segment and a J gene segment was required. Rearrangements were classified as productive when the CDR3 lacked stop codons and remained in frame with V and J, and all other rearrangements were classified as non-productive. CDR3 was defined by IMGT convention, running from the second conserved V-encoded cysteine to the conserved J-encoded phenylalanine. Sequences without an unambiguous match to a single V gene segment were excluded from the earlier analysis of about 630 of the donors. In an earlier analysis of about 590 of the donors, a V segment was called functional when productive rearrangements were above 56.7%, and segregating when the standard deviation between donors exceeded 5%. A statistical classification framework was built to diagnose cytomegalovirus status from the catalog of TCR beta chain sequences. In a later analysis, V and J genes were assigned by comparing TCR nucleotide sequences against IMGT/GENE-DB human TR gene sequences. A later analysis assigned CDR3 sequences and most-parsimonious VDJ recombination scenarios with the TCRdist pipeline. In a later analysis, each TCR beta chain was defined by its CDR3 amino acid sequence together with its V-gene family, and reads without a unique V-gene family were excluded. A later analysis removed 592 highly shared, low-generation-probability nucleotide sequences to deal with suspected cross-contamination and a sequencing artifact. A later analysis calculated a clonal expansion index for each public chain from normalized within-repertoire ranks of inferred template counts. In a later analysis, generation probabilities were computed using a VDJ recombination model fitted to out-of-frame rearrangements, and the results were checked against IGoR. Hypergeometric tests were used in a later analysis to score TCR-TCR, TCR-HLA and TCR-CMV co-occurrence, with a repertoire-size bias correction applied to the TCR pairs. False discovery rates were estimated in a later analysis by permuting HLA or CMV assignments 20 times. In a later analysis, co-occurring TCRs were grouped using DBSCAN, and TCRdist sequence similarity was added for clustering within HLA-allele-positive subsets. Repertoires with fewer than 30,000 or more than 120,000 public chains were left out of co-occurrence clustering, as were five repertoires with anomalous nucleotide sharing. The immuneACCESS repertoire file appears here via TCRdb, limited to in-frame rearrangements. These files lack a portion of the clones; in checked studies, under half of the deficit traces to unresolved V genes, and the cause of the others is not known. V, J and clone size reflect that table, while D and trimming were determined from the DNA. The sample has 150,000 to 200,000 clones on record, around 67% of them singletons. Approximately 4.5% of the sample rests with the top ten.

The study at large found these results: A later analysis associated 15,000 to 20,000 TCR beta sequences with specific HLA alleles at a false discovery rate of 0.05. According to a later analysis, most CMV-associated TCR beta chains appeared to be HLA-restricted, and the HLA associations seemed to be driven largely by CMV exposure. A later genetic analysis reported fewer N-insertions in productive TCRs among donors in an Asian-associated ancestry cluster than the roughly 690-donor mean. Some IMGT-functional V segments, including TRBV6-2 and TRBV6-3, could not be told apart with the 87-base-pair reads, so those segments were excluded. Because some donors lacked HLA typing at each locus, the association tests relied only on the typed subset. Immune exposure information for the cohort was limited to CMV serostatus. It was suggested by the authors that the approach could potentially be generalized to other disease states and immunological phenotypes. Most TCR sequences were seen in very few donors, while some public TCRs were found in many individuals. In vitro tests confirmed that a few of the cytomegalovirus-associated TCR beta chains recognize cytomegalovirus antigens. V-gene and J-gene trimming of TCR beta chains was associated with a missense DCLRE1C variant in a later genetic analysis, and the association was replicated in an independent cohort. A further reported finding was that TCR beta sequences accurately predicted the HLA-A and HLA-B alleles for most subjects in the first cohort. Several of the top co-occurrence clusters appeared to be linked to parvovirus B19, influenza, CMV and Epstein-Barr virus, according to a later analysis. In an earlier analysis of fewer than 750 of the donors, most TCR beta V segments were observed in productive rearrangements about 90% or about 30% of the time, broadly matching IMGT annotations. The study gave a list of under 200 TCR beta chains associated with cytomegalovirus. Only TCR beta chains were sequenced in this cohort, and the absence of alpha or paired-chain data limited detectable features. In both the original and validation cohorts, the classifier was reported to diagnose cytomegalovirus status with high specificity and sensitivity. Presence/absence analyses assumed roughly uniform sequencing depth across donors, an assumption that may not hold. Approximately 16 rarely observed V segments, including chromosome 9 orphons, were excluded from the earlier analysis of a few hundred of the donors because counts were too low. When HLA alleles, especially DR and DQ, strongly co-occurred, TCR associations were difficult to assign to individual alleles. Linkage disequilibrium might explain the correlated functional status among segregating V segments, but an unknown experimental factor could not be ruled out. According to a later analysis, TCR association rates differed among HLA loci, with DRB1 alleles showing the most associated TCRs and HLA-C alleles showing the fewest. In a later analysis, HLA-associated TCR beta chains showed more clonal expansion and lower generation probabilities than non-associated chains that were equally common. A group of highly shared sequence variants was considered likely to be a technical artifact of the sequencing pipeline.

This clone was seen more than once but under ten times. Its recognized antigen is unknown. Base qualities are not at hand, and no much larger clone is one base apart. The cysteine opens and the phenylalanine closes a CDR3 of 11 amino acids. Just CDR3 DNA is preserved here, 33 bases in frame from base 1. As encoded in the germline V gene, CDR1 is SQVTM while CDR2 is ANQGSEA. V and J are truncated by 6 bases and 7 bases respectively, leaving an intervening sequence of 11 bases. The cohort was made up of roughly 670 healthy bone marrow donors. At the time of sampling, all cohort members were nominally healthy, though unrecorded immune exposures were likely present. The donor tested CMV seropositive and was one of the 289 seropositive cohort members. Each donor provided a peripheral blood sample, and peripheral blood mononuclear cells were used for TCR beta sequencing. Genomic DNA was extracted from the blood cell samples with the Qiagen DNeasy Blood Extraction Kit.

The TCR sequence derives from a woman between 18 and 29 years old in good health and CMV-seropositive. Recombination joined TRBV29-1 with TRBJ2-3, and perhaps TRBD1 as D gene, on 6 matching bases. Input material: PBMCs. Here is the DNA: TGCAGCGTGAAACAGGGATATACGCAGTATTTT. Its coded protein is CSVKQGYTQYF.